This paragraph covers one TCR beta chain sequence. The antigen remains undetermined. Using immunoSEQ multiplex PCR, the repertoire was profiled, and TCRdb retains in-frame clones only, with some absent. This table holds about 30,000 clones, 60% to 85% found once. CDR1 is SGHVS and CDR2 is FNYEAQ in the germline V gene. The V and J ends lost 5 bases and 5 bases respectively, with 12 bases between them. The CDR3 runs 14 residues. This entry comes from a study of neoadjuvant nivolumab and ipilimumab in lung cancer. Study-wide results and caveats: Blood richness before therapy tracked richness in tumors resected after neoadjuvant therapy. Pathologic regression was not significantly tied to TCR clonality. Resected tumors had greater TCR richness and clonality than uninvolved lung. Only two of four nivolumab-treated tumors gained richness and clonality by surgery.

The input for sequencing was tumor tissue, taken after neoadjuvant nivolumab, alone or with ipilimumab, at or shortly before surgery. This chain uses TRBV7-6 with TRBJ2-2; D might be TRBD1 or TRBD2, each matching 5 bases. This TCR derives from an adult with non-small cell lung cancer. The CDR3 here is CASSLVEGTGELFF. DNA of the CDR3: TGTGCCAGCAGCCTCGTAGAGGGGACCGGGGAGCTGTTTTTT.